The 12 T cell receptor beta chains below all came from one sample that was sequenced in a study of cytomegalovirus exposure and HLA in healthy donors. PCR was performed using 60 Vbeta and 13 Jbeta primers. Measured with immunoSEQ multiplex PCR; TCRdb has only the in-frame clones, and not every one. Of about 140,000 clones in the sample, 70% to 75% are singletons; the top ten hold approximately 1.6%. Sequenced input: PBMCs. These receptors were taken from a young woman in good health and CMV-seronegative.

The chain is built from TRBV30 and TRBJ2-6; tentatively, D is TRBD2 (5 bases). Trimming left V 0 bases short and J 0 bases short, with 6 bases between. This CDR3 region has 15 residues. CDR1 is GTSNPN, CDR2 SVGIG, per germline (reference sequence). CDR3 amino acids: CAWSVSGSGANVLTF. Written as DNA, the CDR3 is TGTGCCTGGAGTGTCAGCGGCTCTGGGGCCAACGTCCTGACTTTC.

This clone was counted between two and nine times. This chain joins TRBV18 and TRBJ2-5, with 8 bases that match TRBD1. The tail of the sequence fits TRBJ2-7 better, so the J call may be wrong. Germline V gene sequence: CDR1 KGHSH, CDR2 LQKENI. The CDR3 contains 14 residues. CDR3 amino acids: CASSPPGQVYEQYF. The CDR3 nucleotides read TGTGCCAGCTCACCCCCGGGACAGGTTTACGAGCAGTACTTC.

CDR3 sequence (DNA): TGCGCCAGCAGCCTGGACAGGGAACCCAGTAATTCACCCCTCCACTTT. Translation gives CASSLDREPSNSPLHF. The chain is built from TRBV5-1 and TRBJ1-6; 8 nucleotides line up with TRBD1. This CDR3 is 16 amino acids long. Losses at the gene ends were 4 bases for V and 6 bases for J; bases not matched to a gene: 9. Germline V gene lookup returns CDR1 SGHRS and CDR2 YFSETQ.

The CDR3 nucleotides are TGTGCCAGCATAGAAGAGGGAGCCGGGACTGAAGCTTTCTTT. Translating gives CASIEEGAGTEAFF. The chain links TRBV2 to TRBJ1-1, with unresolved D. V was cut by 7 bases and J by 5 bases, with 17 bases left in between. The CDR3 extends over 14 amino acids. Germline V gene data show CDR1 as SNHLY and CDR2 as FYNNEI. The variable domain in full, with the rest retrieved from reference TRBV2 and TRBJ1-1, is EPEVTQTPSHQVTQMGQEVILRCVPISNHLYFYWYRQILGQKVEFLVSFYNNEISEKSEIFDDQFSVERPDGSNFTLKIRSTKLEDSAMYFCASIEEGAGTEAFFGQGTRLTVV.

Here the CDR3 DNA reads TGTGCCAGCAGTTCCTATTCAGGTTCTGGCTACACCTTC. Translated: CASSSYSGSGYTF. The gene calls are TRBV27 and TRBJ1-2; D is uncertain. CDR1 and CDR2 (germline): MNHEY, SMNVEV (reference sequence). CDR3 length equals 13 residues. V was clipped by 4 bases and J by 7 bases, with 13 bases between them.

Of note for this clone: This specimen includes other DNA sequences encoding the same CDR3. The CDR3 sequence: CASAGGNQPQHF. The CDR3 DNA is TGTGCCAGCGCCGGAGGGAATCAGCCCCAGCATTTT. The rearrangement joins TRBV2 to TRBJ1-5; D is uncertain. This CDR3 comprises 12 residues. Trimming shortened V by 8 bases and J by 4 bases, and 9 bases separated the two germline ends. Germline assignment: CDR1 SNHLY and CDR2 FYNNEI. Complete variable domain (other parts from reference TRBV2 and TRBJ1-5): EPEVTQTPSHQVTQMGQEVILRCVPISNHLYFYWYRQILGQKVEFLVSFYNNEISEKSEIFDDQFSVERPDGSNFTLKIRSTKLEDSAMYFCASAGGNQPQHFGDGTRLSIL.

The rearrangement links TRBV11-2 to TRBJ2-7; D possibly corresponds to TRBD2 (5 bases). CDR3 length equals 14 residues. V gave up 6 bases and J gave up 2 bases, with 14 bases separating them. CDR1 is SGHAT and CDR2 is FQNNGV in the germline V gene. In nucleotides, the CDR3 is TGTGCCAGCAGTCCGAGCGGCCTACCCTACGAGCAGTACTTC. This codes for CASSPSGLPYEQYF.

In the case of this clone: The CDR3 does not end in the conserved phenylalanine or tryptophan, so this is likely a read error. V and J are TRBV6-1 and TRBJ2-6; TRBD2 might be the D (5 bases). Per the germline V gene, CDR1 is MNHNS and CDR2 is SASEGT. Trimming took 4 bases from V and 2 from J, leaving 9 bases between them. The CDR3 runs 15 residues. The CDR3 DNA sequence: TGTGCCAGCAGTGTTGCCGGGACTGGGGCCAACGTCCTGACTTCC. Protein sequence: CASSVAGTGANVLTS.

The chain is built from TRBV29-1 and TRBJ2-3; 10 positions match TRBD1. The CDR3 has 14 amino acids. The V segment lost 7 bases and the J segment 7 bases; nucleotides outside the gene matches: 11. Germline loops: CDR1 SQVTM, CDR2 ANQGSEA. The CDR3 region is CSGPRWTGGNTQYF. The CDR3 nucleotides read TGCAGCGGCCCCCGTTGGACAGGGGGAAATACGCAGTATTTT.

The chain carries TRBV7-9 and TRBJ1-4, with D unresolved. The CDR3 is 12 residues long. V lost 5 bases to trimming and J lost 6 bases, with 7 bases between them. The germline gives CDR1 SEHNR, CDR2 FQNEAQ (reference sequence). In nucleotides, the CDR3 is TGTGCCAGCAGCCCCACTCATGAAAAACTGTTTTTT. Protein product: CASSPTHEKLFF. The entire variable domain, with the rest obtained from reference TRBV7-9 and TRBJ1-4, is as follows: DTGVSQNPRHKITKRGQNVTFRCDPISEHNRLYWYRQTLGQGPEFLTYFQNEAQLEKSRLLSDRFSAERPKGSFSTLEIQRTEQGDSAMYLCASSPTHEKLFFGSGTQLSVL.

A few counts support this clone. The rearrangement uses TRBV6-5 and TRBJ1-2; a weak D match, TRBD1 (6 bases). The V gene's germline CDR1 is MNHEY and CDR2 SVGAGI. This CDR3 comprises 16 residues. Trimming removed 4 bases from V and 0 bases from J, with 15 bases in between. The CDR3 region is CASSLIYRTANYGYTF. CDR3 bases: TGTGCCAGCAGTTTGATTTATAGGACAGCTAACTATGGCTACACCTTC.

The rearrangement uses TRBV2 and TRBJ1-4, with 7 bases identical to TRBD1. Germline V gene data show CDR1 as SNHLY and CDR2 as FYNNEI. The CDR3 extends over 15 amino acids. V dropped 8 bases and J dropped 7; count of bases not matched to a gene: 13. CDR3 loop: CASSRDDRVGEKLFF. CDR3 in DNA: TGTGCCAGCTCTCGCGATGACAGGGTGGGTGAAAAACTGTTTTTT. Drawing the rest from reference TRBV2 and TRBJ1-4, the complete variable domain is EPEVTQTPSHQVTQMGQEVILRCVPISNHLYFYWYRQILGQKVEFLVSFYNNEISEKSEIFDDQFSVERPDGSNFTLKIRSTKLEDSAMYFCASSRDDRVGEKLFFGSGTQLSVL.